This TCR beta chain was documented in a study of CD8 T cells in ankylosing spondylitis. TCRdb ran MiXCR on the 5' RACE reads and lists one entry per CDR3 protein. Of 150,000 or so distinct CDR3 sequences in the sample, roughly 31% were seen once. CDR1 and CDR2 from the germline V gene are LGHNA and YSLEER. CDR3 length equals 15 residues. V dropped 0 bases and J dropped 6 bases, with 15 bases sitting between them. This TCR was sampled from a male donor with ankylosing spondylitis. Sequenced: synovial fluid, either unsorted or a sorted T cell fraction (not recorded which). The chain uses TRBV4-3 and TRBJ2-7; TRBD2 is a possible D gene (6 bases). The CDR3 DNA follows: TGCGCCAGCAGCCAAGATAGTCGGGAGATGGTCGAGCAGTACTTC. Its translation: CASSQDSREMVEQYF.